The 24 T cell receptor beta chains reported below all come from one sample, sequenced in a study of CD8 T cells in ankylosing spondylitis. General study points: A motif of under ten highly homologous TCR beta variants was seen as apparently characteristic of ankylosing spondylitis blood.

These receptors' antigens are unknown. Each CDR3 protein is one row after TCRdb ran MiXCR on the 5' RACE reads. The sample has approximately 550,000 distinct CDR3 sequences, about 12% seen once. The sequenced sample was blood, either unsorted or a sorted T cell fraction (not recorded which). The receptors come from a male donor with ankylosing spondylitis.

The rearrangement links TRBV7-2 to TRBJ2-1; 7 bases align to TRBD1. CDR3 length: 13 residues. Germline CDR1 and CDR2: SGHTA and FQGNSA. The ends lost 4 bases at V and 13 bases at J; junction bases unmatched: 10. This chain's CDR3 is CASSSRQGPDQFF. The DNA for the CDR3 is TGTGCCAGCAGCTCTCGACAGGGACCGGACCAGTTCTTC.

This clonotype has at least ten counts. This chain links TRBV20-1 with TRBJ1-2; D not resolved. CDR1 and CDR2 (germline): DFQATT, SNEGSKA (reference sequence). The ends were cut back, 4 bases at V and 3 bases at J, with 15 bases in the middle. This CDR3 is built from 14 residues. This CDR3 reads CSATSGGADYGYTF. The CDR3 DNA is TGCAGTGCTACCTCAGGAGGCGCGGACTATGGCTACACCTTC.

The rearrangement links TRBV28 to TRBJ1-1; TRBD1 is a possible D gene (5 bases). The CDR3 extends over 16 amino acids. Between the trimmed V and J ends, which lost 4 bases and 0 bases, there was a span of 15 bases. Per the germline V gene, CDR1 is MDHEN and CDR2 is SYDVKM. CDR3 DNA sequence: TGTGCCAGCAGTTCACGGGACGGAGCGGTGAACACTGAAGCTTTCTTT. Protein: CASSSRDGAVNTEAFF.

This clonotype has at least ten counts. V is TRBV5-1 and J is TRBJ2-7, with D tentatively TRBD1 or TRBD2 (5 bases each). This CDR3 has 15 amino acids. Between the trimmed V and J ends, which lost 2 bases and 0 bases, there was a span of 12 bases. Germline-derived CDR1 and CDR2 are SGHRS and YFSETQ. The CDR3 region has the DNA TGCGCCAGCAGCTTCCGGGACGGAGACTCCTACGAGCAGTACTTC. Translation: CASSFRDGDSYEQYF. Drawing the rest from reference TRBV5-1 and TRBJ2-7, the complete variable domain is KAGVTQTPRYLIKTRGQQVTLSCSPISGHRSVSWYQQTPGQGLQFLFEYFSETQRNKGNFPGRFSGRQFSNSRSEMNVSTLELGDSALYLCASSFRDGDSYEQYFGPGTRLTVT.

The table lists this clonotype with many counts. J is TRBJ2-1 and V is TRBV3-1; 7 nucleotides line up with TRBD2. From germline, CDR1 is LGHDT and CDR2 YNNKEL (reference sequence). The trim removed 1 base at V and 6 bases at J, leaving 6 bases unmatched. CDR3 length: 15 amino acids. The CDR3 DNA reads TGTGCCAGCAGCCAAGGCCTGACTAGCCGCAATGAGCAGTTCTTC. As protein: CASSQGLTSRNEQFF.

This clonotype was counted ten times or more. V is TRBV3-1 and J is TRBJ2-7; tentative D call: TRBD2 (6 bases). V lost 0 bases to trimming and J lost 2 bases, with 11 bases between them. CDR1 and CDR2 (germline): LGHDT, YNNKEL (reference sequence). This CDR3 contains 15 residues. The DNA for the CDR3 is TGTGCCAGCAGCCAAGATCGGCGGGGTGCCTACGAGCAGTACTTC. Its protein product is CASSQDRRGAYEQYF.

This clonotype was observed many times. Written as DNA, the CDR3 is TGCGCCAGCAGCGGAGGGGGCCCAGATACGCAGTATTTT. As protein: CASSGGGPDTQYF. The V gene is TRBV5-1, the J gene TRBJ2-3, with a tentative D call TRBD1 (7 bases). Germline assignment: CDR1 SGHRS and CDR2 YFSETQ. The CDR3 length is 13 residues. V was clipped by 4 bases and J by 4 bases, with 10 bases between them.

Details on this clonotype: A much larger clone lies one base from this, so it may be a read error. The V and J genes are TRBV12-3 or TRBV12-4 and TRBJ2-3; TRBD1 matches at 8 bases. The CDR3 loop spans 15 amino acids. In DNA, the CDR3 is TGTGCCAGCAGTTCCCGGGACAGGTTTGAAGATACGCTGTATTTT. Protein product: CASSSRDRFEDTLYF.

This clonotype was detected a few times. This chain connects TRBV12-3 or TRBV12-4 to TRBJ1-4, with 7 bases identical to TRBD1. V lost 4 bases and J lost 10; bases outside the gene matches: 12. The CDR3 has 15 amino acids. This CDR3 is CASSSDREAVGKLFF. The CDR3 bases are TGTGCCAGCAGTTCAGACAGGGAGGCGGTTGGAAAACTGTTTTTT.

This clonotype was seen only once. A much larger clonotype is one base distant, so this may be a read error. The chain uses TRBV5-1 and TRBJ2-1; D gene ambiguous. This CDR3 spans 15 amino acids. V gave up 4 bases and J gave up 0 bases, with 11 bases separating them. Per germline, CDR1 SGHRS and CDR2 YFSETQ. The CDR3 DNA reads TGCGCCAGCAGCATGGACGTGAGCTCCTACAATGAGCAGTTCTTC. Translating it yields CASSMDVSSYNEQFF.

This clonotype has more than one count but fewer than ten. CDR3 DNA sequence: TGTGCCAGCAGCTTCGAGGCCCTGGCGGGAGGGACCAATGAGCAGTTCTTC. Translation gives CASSFEALAGGTNEQFF. The chain has TRBV6-1 and TRBJ2-1; 9 bases agree with TRBD2. J was trimmed by 6 bases and V by 6 bases; bases with no gene match: 15. This CDR3 has 17 amino acids. Germline V gene data show CDR1 as MNHNS and CDR2 as SASEGT.

The CDR3 nucleotides read TGTGCCAGTAGTATGGCGGCAGGTGAGCAGTTCTTC. Translating gives CASSMAAGEQFF. The V and J genes are TRBV19 and TRBJ2-1; D not certain. The V gene lost 3 bases and the J gene lost 9 bases, with 9 bases spanning the gap. The CDR3 runs 12 residues. Germline lookup yields CDR1 LNHDA and CDR2 SQIVND (reference sequence).

There are a few counts of this clonotype. The chain is built from TRBV3-1 and TRBJ2-1; 15 bases line up with TRBD2. The CDR3 sequence is 15 residues long. Germline V gives CDR1 LGHDT, CDR2 YNNKEL (reference sequence). Trimming removed 8 bases from V and 7 bases from J; junction bases left unmatched: 6. The CDR3 is CASRWTSGRGNEQFF. The CDR3 DNA reads TGTGCCAGCCGATGGACTAGCGGGAGGGGAAATGAGCAGTTCTTC.

This rearrangement joins TRBV24-1 to TRBJ2-2, with 11 bases aligning to TRBD2. The V segment lost 0 bases and the J segment 6 bases; nucleotides outside the gene matches: 8. This CDR3 is built from 18 residues. Per the germline V gene, CDR1 is KGHDR and CDR2 is SFDVKD. The CDR3 is CATSDLKTSGSGSGELFF. CDR3 DNA sequence: TGTGCCACCAGTGATTTGAAAACTAGCGGGAGTGGATCCGGGGAGCTGTTTTTT.

This clonotype was observed many times. The chain carries TRBV5-1 and TRBJ1-1; 8 bases agree with TRBD1. CDR1 and CDR2 (germline): SGHRS, YFSETQ. Trimming at V came to 4 bases and at J to 4 bases, leaving 18 bases not matched to a gene. The CDR3 sequence is 18 residues long. Here the CDR3 DNA reads TGCGCCAGCAGCCCCTTAGGACAGGGTCTCCGTCCGGGCACTGAAGCTTTCTTT. It codes for CASSPLGQGLRPGTEAFF.

This clonotype was seen a few times. V is TRBV5-4 and J is TRBJ1-5; no clear D gene. The V end was cut by 1 base, the J end by 6 bases, with 8 bases between. CDR1 and CDR2 from the germline V gene are SGHNT and YYREEE (reference sequence). This CDR3 spans 13 amino acids. CDR3 DNA sequence: TGTGCCAGCAGCTTGATGGGAGGTCAGCCCCAGCATTTT. Translation gives CASSLMGGQPQHF.

This clonotype occurred a few times. The chain links TRBV7-2 to TRBJ1-2, with a tentative D call TRBD1 (5 bases). Germline V gene lookup returns CDR1 SGHTA and CDR2 FQGNSA. The CDR3 runs 16 residues. Trimming took off 1 base at V and 0 bases at J, with 12 bases between the two ends. The CDR3 loop reads CASSLVGQLANYGYTF. The CDR3 coding sequence is TGTGCCAGCAGCTTAGTAGGACAACTAGCTAACTATGGCTACACCTTC. Filled out from reference TRBV7-2 and TRBJ1-2, the complete variable domain reads GAGVSQSPSNKVTEKGKDVELRCDPISGHTALYWYRQSLGQGLEFLIYFQGNSAPDKSGLPSDRFSAERTGGSVSTLTIQRTQQEDSAVYLCASSLVGQLANYGYTFGSGTRLTVV.

This clonotype was seen only a few times. The chain joins TRBV6-1 to TRBJ1-2; D is ambiguous. Germline lookup yields CDR1 MNHNS and CDR2 SASEGT. Between the trimmed V and J ends, which lost 4 bases and 5 bases, there was a span of 5 bases. CDR3 length equals 11 residues. CDR3 protein: CASSARYGYTF. CDR3 sequence (DNA): TGTGCCAGCAGTGCCAGGTATGGCTACACCTTC.

This clonotype was found a few times. The chain recombines TRBV29-1 with TRBJ2-1; D unclear. Germline CDR1 reads SQVTM; CDR2 reads ANQGSEA. The CDR3 runs to 13 residues. V was pared by 4 bases and J by 3 bases, with 10 bases between. CDR3 residues: CSVGLTSYNEQFF. The CDR3 DNA is TGCAGCGTTGGACTGACAAGCTACAATGAGCAGTTCTTC.

The V gene is TRBV20-1, the J gene TRBJ2-2, with D tentatively TRBD1 or TRBD2 (5 bases each). There are 15 residues in the CDR3. The germline V gene encodes CDR1 DFQATT and CDR2 SNEGSKA (reference sequence). Between the trimmed V and J ends, which lost 3 bases and 6 bases, there was a span of 17 bases. This CDR3 is CSASPVGERPGELFF. CDR3 bases: TGCAGTGCTAGTCCTGTGGGGGAGAGGCCCGGGGAGCTGTTTTTT.

The chain couples TRBV5-1 to TRBJ2-2, with D possibly TRBD2 on 6 matching bases. CDR1 is SGHRS and CDR2 is YFSETQ in the germline V gene. The CDR3 is made up of 16 amino acids. The V gene lost 4 bases and the J gene lost 12 bases, with 25 bases spanning the gap. The CDR3 is CASSVYGTDSPGKLFF. The CDR3 coding sequence is TGCGCCAGCAGCGTATACGGGACTGATTCCCCGGGGAAGCTGTTTTTT. Combining the CDR3 with reference TRBV5-1 and TRBJ2-2 gives the whole variable domain KAGVTQTPRYLIKTRGQQVTLSCSPISGHRSVSWYQQTPGQGLQFLFEYFSETQRNKGNFPGRFSGRQFSNSRSEMNVSTLELGDSALYLCASSVYGTDSPGKLFFGEGSRLTVL.

This clonotype was counted between two and nine times. The rearrangement uses TRBV14 and TRBJ2-1, with TRBD1 identical over 7 bases. This CDR3 has 16 residues. V was clipped by 4 bases and J by 4 bases; unmatched bases: 10. Germline CDR1 is SGHDN and CDR2 is FVKESK. The CDR3 loop reads CASSLASGTVYNEQFF. The CDR3, as DNA: TGTGCCAGCAGCCTGGCCTCCGGGACAGTTTACAATGAGCAGTTCTTC.

CDR3 nucleotide sequence: TGTGCCACCAGTGCAATTGCGAGTTTGGTTAACACCGGGGAGCTGTTTTTT. Protein sequence: CATSAIASLVNTGELFF. V is TRBV24-1 and J is TRBJ2-2; the D is unclear. The germline V gene encodes CDR1 KGHDR and CDR2 SFDVKD. The CDR3 has 17 amino acids. Trimming cost V 5 bases and J 2 bases, with 17 bases left between them.

This clonotype has a count of ten or more. The chain is built from TRBV29-1 and TRBJ2-5; unclear D gene. Trimming took off 1 base at V and 4 bases at J, with 7 bases between the two ends. The CDR3 has 12 amino acids. Germline CDR1 reads SQVTM; CDR2 reads ANQGSEA. The CDR3: CSVEAPGETQYF. Written as DNA, the CDR3 is TGCAGCGTTGAAGCCCCGGGAGAGACCCAGTACTTC.